These T cell receptor beta chains were read from a single sample in a study of glioma-infiltrating T cells after dendritic cell vaccination. Assay used: immunoSEQ multiplex PCR; TCRdb lists only in-frame clones, some missing. The sample lists about 94,000 clones, about 85% occurring once. Here the sequenced sample was blood, taken after dendritic cell vaccination. These receptors were collected from a human donor with glioblastoma. Each CDR3 is given with its conserved first and last residue. The D gene is left open where the match is weak. Expanded clones are given a class, and other clones once, few, many or no size at all.

J gene | V gene | clone size | D gene | CDR3 protein | CDR3 DNA
TRBJ2-3 | TRBV7-3 | NA | TRBD2 | CASSLRAGGRSTDTQYF | TGTGCCAGCAGCTTACGAGCGGGGGGCCGTAGCACAGATACGCAGTATTTT
TRBJ2-1 | TRBV6-5 | once | NA | CASSYVRFGSYNEQFF | TGTGCCAGCAGTTACGTGCGGTTCGGGTCCTACAATGAGCAGTTCTTC
TRBJ2-1 | TRBV7-2 | NA | TRBD2 | CASSLKAGGYNEQFF | TGTGCCAGCAGCTTAAAAGCGGGAGGGTACAATGAGCAGTTCTTC
TRBJ1-2 | TRBV7-9 | NA | TRBD1 | CASSLGGGQASGYTF | TGTGCCAGCAGCTTAGGGGGAGGACAGGCCTCCGGCTACACCTTC
TRBJ1-1 | TRBV7-3 | NA | NA | CASSFSGNTEAFF | TGTGCCAGCAGCTTCTCGGGGAACACTGAAGCTTTCTTT
TRBJ2-7 | TRBV27 | NA | NA | CATSPTVTFFYEQYF | TGTGCCACATCGCCGACGGTGACATTTTTCTACGAGCAGTACTTC
TRBJ1-4 | TRBV28 | NA | NA | CASSKTGYTSLFF | TGTGCCAGCAGTAAGACGGGATATACTAGCCTGTTTTTT
TRBJ2-5 | TRBV13 | few | TRBD2 | CASSPRTSGGQETQYF | TGTGCCAGCAGCCCCCGGACTAGCGGGGGTCAAGAGACCCAGTACTTC
TRBJ1-2 | TRBV29-1 | few | NA | CSVVGHPNEGYTF | TGCAGCGTTGTAGGACACCCTAATGAAGGCTACACCTTC
TRBJ2-1 | TRBV18 | NA | TRBD1 | CASSPLTGNEQFF | TGTGCCAGCTCACCGTTGACAGGGAATGAGCAGTTCTTC
TRBJ1-2 | TRBV19 | NA | NA | CASSIDLQGIYGYTF | TGTGCCAGTAGTATAGACCTACAGGGCATCTATGGCTACACCTTC
TRBJ2-1 | TRBV19 | NA | NA | CASSRVYNEQFF | TGTGCCAGCTCGCGGGTATACAATGAGCAGTTCTTC
TRBJ1-5 | TRBV19 | once | NA | CASRSKAYRVNYSNQPQHF | TGTGCCAGTAGGAGTAAGGCTTACCGGGTAAATTATAGCAATCAGCCCCAGCATTTT
TRBJ2-5 | TRBV2 | NA | NA | CASSERYQETQYF | TGTGCCAGCAGTGAACGGTACCAAGAGACCCAGTACTTC
TRBJ1-5 | TRBV7-9 | NA | NA | CASSEILGNQPQHF | TGTGCCAGCAGCGAGATCCTGGGCAATCAGCCCCAGCATTTT
TRBJ2-3 | TRBV5-1 | NA | TRBD2 | CASSSFLAGGSSTDTQYF | TGCGCCAGCAGCTCCTTCCTAGCGGGGGGCTCTAGCACAGATACGCAGTATTTT
TRBJ1-2 | TRBV19 | NA | TRBD1 | CASSIGDSHGGYTF | TGTGCCAGTAGTATTGGGGACAGCCATGGGGGCTACACCTTC
TRBJ2-2 | TRBV18 | NA | TRBD1 | CASSPRDRGETSNTGELFF | TGTGCCAGCTCACCACGGGACAGGGGGGAAACTTCGAACACCGGGGAGCTGTTTTTT
TRBJ1-1 | TRBV19 | NA | NA | CASSIVEGRYTEAFF | TGTGCCAGTAGTATTGTCGAGGGGAGGTACACTGAAGCTTTCTTT